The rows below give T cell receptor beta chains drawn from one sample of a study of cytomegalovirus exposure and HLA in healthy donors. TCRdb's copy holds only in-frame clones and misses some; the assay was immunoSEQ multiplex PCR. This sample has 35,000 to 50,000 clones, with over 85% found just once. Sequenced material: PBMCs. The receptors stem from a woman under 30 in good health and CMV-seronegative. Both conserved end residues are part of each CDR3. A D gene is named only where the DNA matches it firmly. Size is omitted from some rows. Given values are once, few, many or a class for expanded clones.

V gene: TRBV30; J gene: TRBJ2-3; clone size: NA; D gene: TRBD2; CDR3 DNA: TGTGCCTGGAGTGCCGGACTAGTTGCAGATACGCAGTATTTT; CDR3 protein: CAWSAGLVADTQYF
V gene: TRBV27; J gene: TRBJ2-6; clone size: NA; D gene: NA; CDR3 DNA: TGTGCCAGCAGTGGTAGGGGGTTACGCTCTGGGGCCAACGTCCTGACTTTC; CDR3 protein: CASSGRGLRSGANVLTF
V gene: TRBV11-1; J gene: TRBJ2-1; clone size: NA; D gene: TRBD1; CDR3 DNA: TGTGCCAGCAGCGCAGGGACAGGAGCGTACAATGAGCAGTTCTTC; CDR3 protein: CASSAGTGAYNEQFF
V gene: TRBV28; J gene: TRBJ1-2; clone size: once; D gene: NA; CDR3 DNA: TGTGCCAGCAGTTTAGATAGCGGGGGGGGTAACTATGGCTACACCTTC; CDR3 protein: CASSLDSGGGNYGYTF
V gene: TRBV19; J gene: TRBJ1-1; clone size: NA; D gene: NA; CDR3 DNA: TGTGCCAGTAAAAGAACAGGGATCAACACTGAAGCTTTCTTT; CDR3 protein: CASKRTGINTEAFF
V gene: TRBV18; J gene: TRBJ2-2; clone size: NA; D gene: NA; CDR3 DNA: TGTGCCAGCTCCCCATATTCACAGTCGAACACCGGGGAGCTGTTTTTT; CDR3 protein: CASSPYSQSNTGELFF
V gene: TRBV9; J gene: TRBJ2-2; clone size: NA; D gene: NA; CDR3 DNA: TGTGCCAGCAGCCCCCTCCTTAACACCGGGGAGCTGTTTTTT; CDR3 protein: CASSPLLNTGELFF
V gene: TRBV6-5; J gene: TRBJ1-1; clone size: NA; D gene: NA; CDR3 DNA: TGTGCCAGCAGACCCGGGGTCACTGAAGCTTTCTTT; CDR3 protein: CASRPGVTEAFF
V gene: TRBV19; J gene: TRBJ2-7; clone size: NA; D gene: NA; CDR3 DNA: TGTGCCAGTAGTATCCCCGGGTTCTACGAGCAGTACTTC; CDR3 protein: CASSIPGFYEQYF
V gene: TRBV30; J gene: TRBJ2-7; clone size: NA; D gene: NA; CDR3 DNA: TGTGCCTGGAGTACCCCCCACAGTGTAGTATCCTACGAGCAGTACTTC; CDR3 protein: CAWSTPHSVVSYEQYF
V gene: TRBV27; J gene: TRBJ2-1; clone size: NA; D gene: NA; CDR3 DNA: TGTGCCAGCAGTCTACAGCTGAGCTCCTACAATGAGCAGTTCTTC; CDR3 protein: CASSLQLSSYNEQFF
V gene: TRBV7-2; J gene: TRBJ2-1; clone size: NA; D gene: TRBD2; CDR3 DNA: TGTGCCAGCAGCTTCCAACGGGCAGCGGGGGGTTGGAATGAGCAGTTCTTC; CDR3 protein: CASSFQRAAGGWNEQFF
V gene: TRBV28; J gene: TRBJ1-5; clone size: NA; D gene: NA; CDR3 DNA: TGTGCCAGCAGTTTAGCCAACTTGAGCAATCAGCCCCAGCATTTT; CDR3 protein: CASSLANLSNQPQHF
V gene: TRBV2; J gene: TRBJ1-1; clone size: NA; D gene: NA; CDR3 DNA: TGTGCCAGCAGTGAGGAGGGTTTGGTCACTGAAGCTTTCTTT; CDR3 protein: CASSEEGLVTEAFF
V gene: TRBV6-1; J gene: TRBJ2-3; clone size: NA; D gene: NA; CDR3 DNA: TGTGCCAGCGGGAGATACCCCGTCACAGATACGCAGTATTTT; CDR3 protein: CASGRYPVTDTQYF
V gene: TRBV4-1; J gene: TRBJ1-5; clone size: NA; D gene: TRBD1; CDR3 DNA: TGCGCCAGCAGCCAGTCGGGACAGACTCTCAATCAGCCCCAGCATTTT; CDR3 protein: CASSQSGQTLNQPQHF
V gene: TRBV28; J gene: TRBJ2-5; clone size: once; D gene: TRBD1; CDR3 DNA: TGTGCCAGCAGTTTCCCAGGGGGTACGGGTGGGGAGACCCAGTACTTC; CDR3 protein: CASSFPGGTGGETQYF
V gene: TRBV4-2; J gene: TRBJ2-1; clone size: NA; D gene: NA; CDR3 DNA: TGTGCCAGCAGCCAAGTAACGACTCTCCACAATGAGCAGTTCTTC; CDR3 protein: CASSQVTTLHNEQFF
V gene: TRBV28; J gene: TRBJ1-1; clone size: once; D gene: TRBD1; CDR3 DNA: TGTGCCAGCAGTTCCTGGACAGGTCCCACTGAAGCTTTCTTT; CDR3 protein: CASSSWTGPTEAFF
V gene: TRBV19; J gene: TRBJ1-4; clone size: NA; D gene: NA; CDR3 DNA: TGTGCCAGTAGTATGTTGGAAGGGGGAGAAAAACTGTTTTTT; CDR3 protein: CASSMLEGGEKLFF
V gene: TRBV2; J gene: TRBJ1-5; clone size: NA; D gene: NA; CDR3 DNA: TGTGCCAGCAGTGAACGGGAAGGAGGCAATCAGCCCCAGCATTTT; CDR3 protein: CASSEREGGNQPQHF
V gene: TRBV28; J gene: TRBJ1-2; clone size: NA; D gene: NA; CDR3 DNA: TGTGCCAGCAGCCGCTCCCTACGGAACTATGGCTACACCTTC; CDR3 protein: CASSRSLRNYGYTF
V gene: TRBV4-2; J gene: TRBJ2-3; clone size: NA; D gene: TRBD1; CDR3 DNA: TGTGCCAGCAGCCAAGATTATGGACAGGGCACAGATACGCAGTATTTT; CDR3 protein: CASSQDYGQGTDTQYF